This T cell receptor (beta chain) is drawn from a study of Graves' ophthalmopathy and Graves' hyperthyroidism. RNA transcripts yielded amplified TCR beta CDR3 regions. An opening RT-PCR round employed HTBI primers and preceded a second-round multiplex PCR. MiXCR was run by TCRdb on the multiplex PCR reads, yielding one entry per CDR3 protein. The table lists about 210,000 distinct CDR3 sequences, less than 30% of them singletons, with 8.5% to 9.5% in the top ten. The CDR3 has 14 amino acids. From germline, CDR1 is LNHDA and CDR2 SQIVND (reference sequence). The junction had 4 bases not matched to a gene; V was cut back by 6 bases and J by 7 bases.

The sequenced sample was peripheral blood. This chain uses TRBV19 with TRBJ2-2; 11 bases map to TRBD2. The TCR originated in a man aged 50 to 59 with Graves' ophthalmopathy. The CDR3 protein is CASRRLAGGGELFF. As DNA, the CDR3 is TGTGCCAGTAGACGTCTAGCGGGAGGCGGGGAGCTGTTTTTT.